Each of the 24 T cell receptor beta chains below was sequenced from the same sample in a study of OX40 agonist ivuxolimab in advanced cancers. The data were produced by immunoSEQ multiplex PCR, yet TCRdb's version contains in-frame clones alone and is incomplete. The sample lists tens of thousands of clones; around 89% were seen once. This sample comprised CD4+ or CD8+ T cells sorted from blood, obtained in a trial of the OX40 agonist ivuxolimab. The receptors stem from an adult with an advanced solid tumor such as melanoma, head and neck, liver or kidney cancer.

In DNA form, the CDR3 reads TGTGCCAGCAGCCCTAATGGGGTTGGCTACACCTTC. Protein sequence: CASSPNGVGYTF. J is TRBJ1-2 and V is TRBV9; D gene unclear. Trimming took off 4 bases at V and 7 bases at J, with 11 bases between the two ends. Germline V gene sequence: CDR1 SGDLS, CDR2 YYNGEE. The CDR3 runs 12 residues.

J is TRBJ2-7 and V is TRBV19, with 11 bases that match TRBD2. Trimming at V came to 6 bases and at J to 1 base, leaving 5 bases not matched to a gene. Per the germline V gene, CDR1 is LNHDA and CDR2 is SQIVND (reference sequence). The CDR3 has 15 amino acids. CDR3: CASSRLAGPSYEQYF. The CDR3 DNA reads TGTGCCAGTAGCCGACTAGCGGGACCGTCCTACGAGCAGTACTTC. The full variable domain, with the rest looked up from reference TRBV19 and TRBJ2-7, is DGGITQSPKYLFRKEGQNVTLSCEQNLNHDAMYWYRQDPGQGLRLIYYSQIVNDFQKGDIAEGYSVSREKKESFPLTVTSAQKNPTAFYLCASSRLAGPSYEQYFGPGTRLTVT.

V gene TRBV2 combines with J gene TRBJ2-2; D ambiguous. V was cut by 8 bases and J by 5 bases, with 15 bases left in between. The CDR3 consists of 14 residues. Germline V lookup: CDR1 SNHLY, CDR2 FYNNEI. This chain's CDR3 is CASLPLASTGELFF. As DNA, the CDR3 is TGTGCCAGCCTGCCATTAGCCTCTACCGGGGAGCTGTTTTTT.

This chain joins TRBV6-6 and TRBJ2-2; 8 nucleotides agree with TRBD1. The V gene end was trimmed by 5 bases and the J gene end by 1 base; junction bases not matched to a gene: 6. The CDR3 has 16 residues. Germline CDR1 reads MNHNY; CDR2 reads SVGAGI (reference sequence). The CDR3 loop reads CASSRQGPENTGELFF. Written as DNA, the CDR3 is TGTGCCAGCAGTAGACAGGGGCCCGAGAACACCGGGGAGCTGTTTTTT.

The chain uses TRBV7-2 and TRBJ2-2, with D possibly being TRBD2 (6 bases). The CDR3 loop spans 15 amino acids. Germline V gives CDR1 SGHTA, CDR2 FQGNSA. The V end was cut by 2 bases, the J end by 6 bases, with 13 bases between. CDR3 residues: CASSLFTGDPGELFF. CDR3 in DNA: TGTGCCAGCAGCTTATTTACGGGAGACCCCGGGGAGCTGTTTTTT.

The chain carries TRBV7-2 and TRBJ2-5; TRBD2 might be the D (6 bases). Germline CDR1 SGHTA, CDR2 FQGNSA. V lost 5 bases, J lost 5 bases, and 15 bases lay in between. This CDR3 contains 14 residues. Here the CDR3 reads CASSPPGVGETQYF. As DNA, the CDR3 is TGTGCCAGCAGCCCCCCGGGGGTTGGGGAGACCCAGTACTTC.

This clone was seen only once. J is TRBJ1-5 and V is TRBV5-1; 7 bases match TRBD1. The J segment lost 2 bases and the V segment lost 0 bases, leaving 2 bases of the junction unmatched. The length of the CDR3 is 15 residues. Germline V gives CDR1 SGHRS, CDR2 YFSETQ. The CDR3 nucleotides read TGCGCCAGCAGCTTGGATACAGGGGGCAATCAGCCCCAGCATTTT. Encoded protein: CASSLDTGGNQPQHF. Full variable domain (missing parts from reference TRBV5-1 and TRBJ1-5): KAGVTQTPRYLIKTRGQQVTLSCSPISGHRSVSWYQQTPGQGLQFLFEYFSETQRNKGNFPGRFSGRQFSNSRSEMNVSTLELGDSALYLCASSLDTGGNQPQHFGDGTRLSIL.

This chain connects TRBV4-2 to TRBJ2-1; 7 bases agree with TRBD2. The V gene's germline CDR1 is LGHNA and CDR2 YNFKEQ. The ends lost 3 bases at V and 7 bases at J; junction bases unmatched: 12. This CDR3 contains 16 residues. CDR3 sequence (DNA): TGTGCCAGCAGCCACTATGGGGGGGAGGGCGGAAATGAGCAGTTCTTC. Amino acids: CASSHYGGEGGNEQFF.

To note about this clone: This CDR3 is also generated by other DNA sequences in the sample. The chain combines TRBV2 with TRBJ2-7; 9 nucleotides agree with TRBD1. The CDR3 extends over 13 amino acids. The V gene's germline CDR1 is SNHLY and CDR2 FYNNEI. After removal of 5 bases from V and 12 bases from J, the junction contained 11 bases not matched to a gene. The CDR3 region is CASSLLGQGLRYF. The CDR3 DNA sequence: TGTGCCAGCAGTCTCCTGGGACAGGGTTTAAGGTACTTC.

The CDR3, as DNA: TGTGCCAGCAGTTCGCGACCGATCTACGAGCAGTACTTC. It is translated as CASSSRPIYEQYF. The J gene is TRBJ2-7, the V gene TRBV28, with unresolved D. CDR1 and CDR2 from the germline V gene are MDHEN and SYDVKM. Trimming left V 4 bases short and J 3 bases short, with 10 bases between. This CDR3 contains 13 residues.

The sample holds a few counts of this clone. The chain recombines TRBV30 with TRBJ2-6; D not certain. The germline V and J ends were trimmed by 0 bases and 0 bases, with 3 bases remaining between them. Germline V gene sequence: CDR1 GTSNPN, CDR2 SVGIG (reference sequence). This CDR3 spans 14 amino acids. CDR3 sequence reads: CAWSVTSGANVLTF. For the CDR3, the DNA is TGTGCCTGGAGTGTAACCTCTGGGGCCAACGTCCTGACTTTC.

The chain is built from TRBV11-2 and TRBJ2-7; D call uncertain. Germline V gives CDR1 SGHAT, CDR2 FQNNGV. This CDR3 has 12 amino acids. V was cut by 1 base and J by 7 bases, with 8 bases left in between. This CDR3 is CASSLGRFEQYF. The CDR3 DNA reads TGTGCCAGCAGCTTAGGCCGATTTGAGCAGTACTTC.

With respect to this clone: This sample also contains other DNA sequences that code for the same CDR3. This chain joins TRBV11-2 and TRBJ2-1; no definite D call. Trimming removed 0 bases from V and 6 bases from J, with 6 bases in between. Germline V CDR1 and CDR2: SGHAT, FQNNGV. CDR3 length: 13 residues. The CDR3 DNA follows: TGTGCCAGCAGCTTAGATTTGTCCAATGAGCAGTTCTTC. This codes for CASSLDLSNEQFF.

J is TRBJ2-4 and V is TRBV4-3, with unresolved D. Germline V gives CDR1 LGHNA, CDR2 YSLEER. Trimming stripped 0 bases from V and 9 bases from J, with 15 bases between. The CDR3 has 15 residues. The CDR3 protein is CASSQDPVAESIQYF. The CDR3 nucleotides are TGCGCCAGCAGCCAAGACCCAGTCGCCGAGAGCATTCAGTACTTC.

V is TRBV7-2 and J is TRBJ2-1; 8 nucleotides agree with TRBD1. Unmatched junction bases numbered 2, after V lost 4 bases and J lost 6 bases. Germline CDR1 SGHTA, CDR2 FQGNSA. The CDR3 is 13 amino acids. CDR3 protein: CASSWTGSNEQFF. The CDR3 DNA sequence: TGTGCCAGCAGCTGGACAGGGTCCAATGAGCAGTTCTTC.

J is TRBJ2-7 and V is TRBV28; D is perhaps TRBD2 (5 bases). Germline assignment: CDR1 MDHEN and CDR2 SYDVKM. This CDR3 contains 11 residues. V was cut by 5 bases and J by 7 bases, with 9 bases left in between. The CDR3 DNA sequence: TGTGCCAGCAGTCTCGGGATTGAGCAGTACTTC. Encoded protein: CASSLGIEQYF.

V is TRBV5-1 and J is TRBJ2-6; D possibly uses TRBD1 or TRBD2 (5 bases each). The CDR3 contains 18 residues. V was pared by 0 bases and J by 0 bases, with 13 bases between. Germline CDR1 is SGHRS and CDR2 is YFSETQ. This CDR3 is CASSLVGWGSSGANVLTF. The CDR3 region has the DNA TGCGCCAGCAGCTTGGTAGGGTGGGGGTCCTCTGGGGCCAACGTCCTGACTTTC. The full variable domain, its missing parts supplied by reference TRBV5-1 and TRBJ2-6, is KAGVTQTPRYLIKTRGQQVTLSCSPISGHRSVSWYQQTPGQGLQFLFEYFSETQRNKGNFPGRFSGRQFSNSRSEMNVSTLELGDSALYLCASSLVGWGSSGANVLTFGAGSRLTVL.

The DNA of the CDR3 is TGTGCCAGCAGCTTCGGACAGGGGGCTGGGAATTCACCCCTCCACTTT. Amino acid sequence: CASSFGQGAGNSPLHF. This chain uses TRBV5-4 with TRBJ1-6, with 11 bases matching TRBD1. The length of the CDR3 is 16 residues. CDR1 and CDR2 from the germline V gene are SGHNT and YYREEE (reference sequence). The junction had 5 bases not matched to a gene; V was cut back by 2 bases and J by 7 bases.

CDR3 bases: TGTGCCATCAGTGCGGCAAGCGGGAGCACAGATACGCAGTATTTT. Translation: CAISAASGSTDTQYF. This chain links TRBV10-3 with TRBJ2-3; weak D call: TRBD2 (6 bases). V was clipped by 4 bases and J by 0 bases, with 11 bases between them. Germline CDR1 is ENHRY and CDR2 is SYGVKD. The CDR3 runs to 15 residues.

The chain joins TRBV27 to TRBJ2-5, with D perhaps being TRBD1 or TRBD2 (5 bases each). The CDR3 covers 16 residues. Germline V CDR1 and CDR2: MNHEY, SMNVEV (reference sequence). Trimming removed 6 bases from V and 4 bases from J, with 21 bases in between. The chain's CDR3 is CASSPIGATGRETQYF. CDR3 DNA: TGTGCCAGCAGCCCGATCGGGGCCACCGGTAGAGAGACCCAGTACTTC.

The chain employs TRBV10-1 and TRBJ1-2, with D possibly TRBD1 on 6 matching bases. Trimming pared 5 bases from V and 4 bases from J, leaving 11 bases between. This CDR3 spans 13 amino acids. Germline values: CDR1 WNHNN, CDR2 SYGVQD (reference sequence). The CDR3 nucleotides read TGCGCCAGCAGTCCACAGGGCTCCTATGGCTACACCTTC. Its translation: CASSPQGSYGYTF.

The J gene is TRBJ2-6, the V gene TRBV19; possibly TRBD1 for D (6 bases). Trimming left V 6 bases short and J 4 bases short, with 13 bases between. The CDR3 runs to 15 residues. The germline V gene has CDR1 LNHDA and CDR2 SQIVND (reference sequence). CDR3 residues: CASRLTGTGANVLTF. CDR3 bases: TGTGCCAGTAGACTAACAGGGACGGGGGCCAACGTCCTGACTTTC.

This chain links TRBV5-1 with TRBJ2-7; 8 bases map to TRBD2. V was clipped by 0 bases and J by 6 bases; unmatched bases: 11. The V gene's germline CDR1 is SGHRS and CDR2 YFSETQ. CDR3 length: 16 residues. The CDR3 reads CASSLAVSSGRSEQYF. CDR3 nucleotide sequence: TGCGCCAGCAGCTTGGCCGTGTCTAGCGGGCGGTCCGAGCAGTACTTC.

This sequence joins TRBV6-5 and TRBJ1-1; 7 bases agree with TRBD1. J lost 4 bases, V lost 6 bases, and 8 bases had no gene match. The CDR3 sequence is 14 residues long. Germline V lookup: CDR1 MNHEY, CDR2 SVGAGI. The DNA of the CDR3 is TGTGCCAGCAGAACACAGGGGAAGGGCACTGAAGCTTTCTTT. Translated: CASRTQGKGTEAFF.